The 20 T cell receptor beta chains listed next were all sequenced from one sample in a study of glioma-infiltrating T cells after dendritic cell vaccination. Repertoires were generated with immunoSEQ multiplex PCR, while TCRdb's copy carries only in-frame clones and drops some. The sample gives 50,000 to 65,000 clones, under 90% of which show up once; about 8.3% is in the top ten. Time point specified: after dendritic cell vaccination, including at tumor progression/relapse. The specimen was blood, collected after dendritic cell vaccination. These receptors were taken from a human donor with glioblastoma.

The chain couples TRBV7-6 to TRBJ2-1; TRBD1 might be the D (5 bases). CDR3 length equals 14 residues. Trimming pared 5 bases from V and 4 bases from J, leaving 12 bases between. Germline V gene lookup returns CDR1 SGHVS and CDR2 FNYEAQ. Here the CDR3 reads CASSPQALYNEQFF. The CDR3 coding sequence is TGTGCCAGCAGCCCACAGGCCCTTTACAATGAGCAGTTCTTC.

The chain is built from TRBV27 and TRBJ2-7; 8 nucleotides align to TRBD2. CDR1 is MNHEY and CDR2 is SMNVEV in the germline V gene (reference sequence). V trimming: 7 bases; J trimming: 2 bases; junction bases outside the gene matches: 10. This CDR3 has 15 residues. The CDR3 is CASTVRGGRTYEQYF. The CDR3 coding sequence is TGTGCCAGCACCGTACGGGGGGGCAGAACCTACGAGCAGTACTTC.

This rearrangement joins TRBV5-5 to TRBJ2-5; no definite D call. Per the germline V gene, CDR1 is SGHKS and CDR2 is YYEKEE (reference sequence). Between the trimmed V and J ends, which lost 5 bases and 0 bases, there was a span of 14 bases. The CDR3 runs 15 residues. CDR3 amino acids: CASRSVMGYQETQYF. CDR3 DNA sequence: TGTGCCAGCAGGTCCGTTATGGGCTACCAAGAGACCCAGTACTTC. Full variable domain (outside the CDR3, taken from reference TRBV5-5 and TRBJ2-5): DAGVTQSPTHLIKTRGQQVTLRCSPISGHKSVSWYQQVLGQGPQFIFQYYEKEERGRGNFPDRFSARQFPNYSSELNVNALLLGDSALYLCASRSVMGYQETQYFGPGTRLLVL.

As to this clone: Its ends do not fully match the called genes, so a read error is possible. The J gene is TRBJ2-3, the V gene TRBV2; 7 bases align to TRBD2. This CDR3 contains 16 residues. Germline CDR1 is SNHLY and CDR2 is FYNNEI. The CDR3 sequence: CASRSLSGDTTYTQYF. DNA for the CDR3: TGTGCCAGCAGATCACTAAGCGGGGATACCACATATACGCAGTATTTT.

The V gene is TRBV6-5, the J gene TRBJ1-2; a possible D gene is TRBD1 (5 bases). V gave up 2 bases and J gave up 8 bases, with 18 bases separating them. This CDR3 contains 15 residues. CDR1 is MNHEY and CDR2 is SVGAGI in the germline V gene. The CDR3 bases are TGTGCCAGCAGTTACAACCCGTCAGGGTTTCGGGGCTACACCTTC. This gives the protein CASSYNPSGFRGYTF.

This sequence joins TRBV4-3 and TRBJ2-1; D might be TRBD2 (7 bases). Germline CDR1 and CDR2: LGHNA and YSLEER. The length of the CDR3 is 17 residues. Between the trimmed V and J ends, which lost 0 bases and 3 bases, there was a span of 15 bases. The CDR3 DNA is TGCGCCAGCAGCCAAGAACCTCGGGGGGCGAACTACAATGAGCAGTTCTTC. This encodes CASSQEPRGANYNEQFF.

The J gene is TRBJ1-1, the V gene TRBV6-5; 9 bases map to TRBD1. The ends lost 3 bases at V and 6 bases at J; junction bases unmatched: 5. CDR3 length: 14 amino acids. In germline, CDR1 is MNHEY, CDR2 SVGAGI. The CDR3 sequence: CASSYGTGSSEAFF. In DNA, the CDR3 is TGTGCCAGCAGTTATGGGACAGGGTCTTCTGAAGCTTTCTTT.

CDR3 sequence (DNA): TGTGCCATCAGTGAACTAGCGGCTAGCACAGATACGCAGTATTTT. It encodes CAISELAASTDTQYF. The rearrangement uses TRBV10-3 and TRBJ2-3, with 8 bases aligning to TRBD2. The trim removed 3 bases at V and 0 bases at J, leaving 2 bases unmatched. Germline-derived CDR1 and CDR2 are ENHRY and SYGVKD. CDR3 size: 15 residues.

CDR3 amino acids: CASSRAASGSNGELFF. CDR3 bases: TGCGCCAGCAGCCGCGCGGCTAGCGGGTCAAACGGGGAGCTGTTTTTT. The chain employs TRBV4-3 and TRBJ2-2, with 8 bases fitting TRBD2. This CDR3 region has 16 residues. CDR1 LGHNA and CDR2 YSLEER come from the germline V gene. V was pared by 4 bases and J by 7 bases, with 11 bases of the junction left unmatched.

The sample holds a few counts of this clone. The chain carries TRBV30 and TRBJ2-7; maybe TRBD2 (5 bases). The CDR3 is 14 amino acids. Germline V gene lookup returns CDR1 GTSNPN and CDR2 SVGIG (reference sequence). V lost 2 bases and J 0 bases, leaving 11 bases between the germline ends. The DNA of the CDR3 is TGTGCCTGGAGTAGGACTGGGAGCTCCTACGAGCAGTACTTC. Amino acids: CAWSRTGSSYEQYF.

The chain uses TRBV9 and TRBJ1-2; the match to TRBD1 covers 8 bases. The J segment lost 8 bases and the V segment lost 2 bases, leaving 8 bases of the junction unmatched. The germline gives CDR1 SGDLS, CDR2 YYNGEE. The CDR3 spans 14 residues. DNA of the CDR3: TGTGCCAGCAGCGTCGGGCAGGGGGCGTTGGGCTACACCTTC. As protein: CASSVGQGALGYTF. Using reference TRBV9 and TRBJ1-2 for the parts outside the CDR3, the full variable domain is DSGVTQTPKHLITATGQRVTLRCSPRSGDLSVYWYQQSLDQGLQFLIQYYNGEERAKGNILERFSAQQFPDLHSELNLSSLELGDSALYFCASSVGQGALGYTFGSGTRLTVV.

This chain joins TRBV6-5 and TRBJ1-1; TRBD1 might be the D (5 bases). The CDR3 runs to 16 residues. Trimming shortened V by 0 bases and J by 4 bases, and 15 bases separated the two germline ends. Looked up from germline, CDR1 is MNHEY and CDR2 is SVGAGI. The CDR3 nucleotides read TGTGCCAGCAGTTACTCACCGGGTGGGGCACTCACTGAAGCTTTCTTT. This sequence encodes CASSYSPGGALTEAFF.

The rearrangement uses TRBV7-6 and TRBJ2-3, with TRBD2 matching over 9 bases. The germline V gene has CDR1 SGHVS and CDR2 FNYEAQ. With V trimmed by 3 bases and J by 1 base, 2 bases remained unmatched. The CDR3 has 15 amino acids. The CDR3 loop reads CASSFGGGGTDTQYF. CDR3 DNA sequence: TGTGCCAGCAGCTTTGGCGGGGGGGGCACAGATACGCAGTATTTT.

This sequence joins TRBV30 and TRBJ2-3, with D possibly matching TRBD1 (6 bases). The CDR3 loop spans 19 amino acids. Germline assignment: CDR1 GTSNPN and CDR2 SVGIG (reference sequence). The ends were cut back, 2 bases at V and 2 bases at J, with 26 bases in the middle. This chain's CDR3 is CAWSPTTLYPGHITDTQYF. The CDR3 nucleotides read TGTGCCTGGAGTCCCACAACCCTCTACCCGGGACATATCACAGATACGCAGTATTTT.

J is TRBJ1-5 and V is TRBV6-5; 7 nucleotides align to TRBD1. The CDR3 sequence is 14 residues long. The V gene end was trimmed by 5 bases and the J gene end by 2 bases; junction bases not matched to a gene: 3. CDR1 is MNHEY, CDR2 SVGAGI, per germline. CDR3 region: CASSTGVGNQPQHF. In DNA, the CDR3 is TGTGCCAGCAGTACAGGGGTCGGCAATCAGCCCCAGCATTTT.

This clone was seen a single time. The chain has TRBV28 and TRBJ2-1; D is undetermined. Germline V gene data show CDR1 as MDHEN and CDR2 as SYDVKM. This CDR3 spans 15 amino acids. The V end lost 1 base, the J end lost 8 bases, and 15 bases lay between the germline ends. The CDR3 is CASSLSSRNRDEQFF. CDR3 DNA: TGTGCCAGCAGTTTATCCTCGAGAAACCGGGATGAGCAGTTCTTC. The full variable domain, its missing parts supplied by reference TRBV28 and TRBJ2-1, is DVKVTQSSRYLVKRTGEKVFLECVQDMDHENMFWYRQDPGLGLRLIYFSYDVKMKEKGDIPEGYSVSREKKERFSLILESASTNQTSMYLCASSLSSRNRDEQFFGPGTRLTVL.

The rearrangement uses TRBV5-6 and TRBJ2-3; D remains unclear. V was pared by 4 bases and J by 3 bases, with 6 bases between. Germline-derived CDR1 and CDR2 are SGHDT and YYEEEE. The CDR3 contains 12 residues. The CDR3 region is CASSVQTDTQYF. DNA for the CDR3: TGTGCCAGCAGCGTACAGACAGATACGCAGTATTTT.

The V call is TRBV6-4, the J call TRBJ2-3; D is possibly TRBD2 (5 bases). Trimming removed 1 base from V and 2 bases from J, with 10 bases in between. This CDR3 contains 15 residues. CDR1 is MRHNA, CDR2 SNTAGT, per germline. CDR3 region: CASSDWVSVTDTQYF. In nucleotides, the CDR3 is TGTGCCAGCAGTGACTGGGTTAGCGTCACAGATACGCAGTATTTT.

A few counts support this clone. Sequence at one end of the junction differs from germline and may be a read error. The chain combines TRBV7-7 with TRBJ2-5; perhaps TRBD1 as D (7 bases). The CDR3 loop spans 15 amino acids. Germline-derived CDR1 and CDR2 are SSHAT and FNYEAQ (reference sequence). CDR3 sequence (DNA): TGTGCTAGCAGCTTAGCGGCAGGGGGACAAGAGACCCAGTACTTC. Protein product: CASSLAAGGQETQYF.

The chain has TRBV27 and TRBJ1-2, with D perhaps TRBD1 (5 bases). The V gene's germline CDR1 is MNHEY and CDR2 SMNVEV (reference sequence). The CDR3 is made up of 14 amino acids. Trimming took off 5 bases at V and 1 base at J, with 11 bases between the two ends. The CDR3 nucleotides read TGTGCCAGCAGTCGGACACCGATTAACTATGGCTACACCTTC. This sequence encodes CASSRTPINYGYTF.